This T cell receptor (beta chain) was identified in a study of T cell responses to AZD1222 COVID-19 vaccine. A remark on this clone: The identical CDR3 is also encoded by other nucleotide sequences in the sample.

The CDR3 extends over 14 amino acids. The V segment lost 2 bases and the J segment 6 bases; nucleotides outside the gene matches: 3. From germline, CDR1 is PRHDT and CDR2 FYEKMQ (reference sequence). The method was immunoSEQ multiplex PCR; TCRdb's version includes in-frame clones alone and lacks a portion of them. The table lists over 75,000 clones, 89% of them singletons. The receptor was isolated from an adult in good health. This material consisted of peripheral blood, taken on day 0 of AZD1222 vaccination. The rearrangement links TRBV13 to TRBJ2-2; TRBD1 aligns across 7 bases. The DNA of the CDR3 is TGTGCCAGCAGCTTAAACAGGGGTGCCGGGGAGCTGTTTTTT. Amino acids: CASSLNRGAGELFF.